The clone carrying this T cell receptor (beta chain) appeared a few times. Its antigen is not known. 60 Vbeta and 13 Jbeta primers were used in PCR. This table comes from immunoSEQ multiplex PCR, and its TCRdb copy is limited to in-frame clones, with some not included. The table lists about 120,000 clones, around 69% of them singletons. The data were obtained in a study of cytomegalovirus exposure and HLA in healthy donors. Study-wide points: An apparent linkage of common viral pathogens to several of the most significant clusters emerged in a later analysis. Three of the chains that were CMV-associated were confirmed in vitro to be specific for CMV antigens. A link between a missense DCLRE1C variant and TCR beta V- and J-gene trimming emerged from a later analysis.

The CDR3 is made up of 18 amino acids. The germline V gene encodes CDR1 ENHRY and CDR2 SYGVKD. Deletions cut 0 bases from V and 0 bases from J, with 17 bases between. Participants comprised healthy donors of bone marrow. This sequence originates from a middle-aged woman in good health and CMV-seropositive. Sequenced material: PBMCs. The chain joins TRBV10-3 to TRBJ2-5, with D perhaps TRBD2 (5 bases). The chain's CDR3 is CAISESRISEAHQETQYF. In DNA form, the CDR3 reads TGTGCCATCAGTGAGTCGAGGATTAGCGAAGCTCACCAAGAGACCCAGTACTTC.